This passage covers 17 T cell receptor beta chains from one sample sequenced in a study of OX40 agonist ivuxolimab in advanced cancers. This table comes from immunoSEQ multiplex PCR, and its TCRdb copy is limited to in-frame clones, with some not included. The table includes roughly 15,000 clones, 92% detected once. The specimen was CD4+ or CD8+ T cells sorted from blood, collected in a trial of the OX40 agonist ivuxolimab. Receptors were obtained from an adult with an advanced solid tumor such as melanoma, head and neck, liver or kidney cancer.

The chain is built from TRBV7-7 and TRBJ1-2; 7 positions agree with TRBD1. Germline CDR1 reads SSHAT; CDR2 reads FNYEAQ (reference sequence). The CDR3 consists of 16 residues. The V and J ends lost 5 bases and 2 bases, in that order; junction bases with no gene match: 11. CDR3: CASSPEGARGNYGYTF. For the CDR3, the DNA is TGTGCCAGCAGCCCTGAGGGGGCCAGAGGGAACTATGGCTACACCTTC.

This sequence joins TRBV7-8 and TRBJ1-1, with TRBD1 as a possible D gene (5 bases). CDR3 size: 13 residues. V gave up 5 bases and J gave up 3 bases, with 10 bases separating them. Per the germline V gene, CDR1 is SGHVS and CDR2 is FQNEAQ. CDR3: CASSPRGDTEAFF. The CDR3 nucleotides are TGTGCCAGCAGCCCGCGGGGGGACACTGAAGCTTTCTTT.

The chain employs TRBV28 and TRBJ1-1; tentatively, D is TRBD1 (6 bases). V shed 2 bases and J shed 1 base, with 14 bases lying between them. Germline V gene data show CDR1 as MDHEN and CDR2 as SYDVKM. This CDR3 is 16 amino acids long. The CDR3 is CASSLRGAGKNTEAFF. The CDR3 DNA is TGTGCCAGCAGTTTAAGGGGGGCTGGGAAGAACACTGAAGCTTTCTTT.

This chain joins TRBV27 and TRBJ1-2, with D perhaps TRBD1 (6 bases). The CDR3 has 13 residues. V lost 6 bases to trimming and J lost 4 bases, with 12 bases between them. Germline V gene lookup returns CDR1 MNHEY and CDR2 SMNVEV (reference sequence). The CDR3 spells CASSNGTSYGYTF. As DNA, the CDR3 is TGTGCCAGCAGCAACGGGACAAGCTATGGCTACACCTTC.

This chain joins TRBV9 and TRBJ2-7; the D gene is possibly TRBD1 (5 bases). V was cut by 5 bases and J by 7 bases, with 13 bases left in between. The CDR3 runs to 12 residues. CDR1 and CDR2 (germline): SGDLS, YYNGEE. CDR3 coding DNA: TGTGCCAGCAGTCAAGGGGTTGGGGAGCAGTACTTC. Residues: CASSQGVGEQYF.

The CDR3 DNA sequence: TGTGCCATCAGTGAGGAAGGTTCGTACGAGCAGTACTTC. Its translation: CAISEEGSYEQYF. The chain has TRBV10-3 and TRBJ2-7; unclear D gene. There are 13 residues in the CDR3. Trimming removed 2 bases from V and 4 bases from J, with 9 bases in between. Germline loops: CDR1 ENHRY, CDR2 SYGVKD.

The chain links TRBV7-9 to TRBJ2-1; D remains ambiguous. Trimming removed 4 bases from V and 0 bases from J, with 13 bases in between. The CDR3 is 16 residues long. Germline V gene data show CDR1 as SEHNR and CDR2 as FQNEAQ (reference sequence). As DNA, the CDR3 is TGTGCCAGCAGCTCCGGCGTACTGAGCTCCTACAATGAGCAGTTCTTC. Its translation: CASSSGVLSSYNEQFF.

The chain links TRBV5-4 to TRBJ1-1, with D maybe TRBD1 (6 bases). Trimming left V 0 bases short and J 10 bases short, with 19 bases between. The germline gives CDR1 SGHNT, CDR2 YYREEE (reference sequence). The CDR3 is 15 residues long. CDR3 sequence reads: CASSLDPGAAAGAFF. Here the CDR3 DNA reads TGTGCCAGCAGCTTGGACCCGGGGGCCGCTGCTGGAGCTTTCTTT.

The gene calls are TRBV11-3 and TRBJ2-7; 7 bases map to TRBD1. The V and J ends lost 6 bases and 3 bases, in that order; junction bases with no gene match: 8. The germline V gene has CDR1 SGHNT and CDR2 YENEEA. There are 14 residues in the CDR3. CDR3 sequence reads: CASRGAAGGYEQYF. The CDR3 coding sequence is TGTGCCAGCAGGGGGGCGGCAGGGGGCTACGAGCAGTACTTC.

CDR3 in DNA: TGTGCCAGCAGCCACCGGGACTCCCCTGAAGCTTTCTTT. This translates into CASSHRDSPEAFF. V and J are TRBV7-8 and TRBJ1-1, with a weak D call TRBD1 (5 bases). The CDR3 totals 13 residues. CDR1 is SGHVS, CDR2 FQNEAQ, per germline. Trimming stripped 5 bases from V and 6 bases from J, with 13 bases between.

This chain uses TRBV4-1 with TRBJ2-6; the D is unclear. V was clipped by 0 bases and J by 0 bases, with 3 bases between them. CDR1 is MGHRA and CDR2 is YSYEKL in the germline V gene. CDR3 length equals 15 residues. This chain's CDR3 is CASSQENSGANVLTF. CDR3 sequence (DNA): TGCGCCAGCAGCCAAGAGAACTCTGGGGCCAACGTCCTGACTTTC.

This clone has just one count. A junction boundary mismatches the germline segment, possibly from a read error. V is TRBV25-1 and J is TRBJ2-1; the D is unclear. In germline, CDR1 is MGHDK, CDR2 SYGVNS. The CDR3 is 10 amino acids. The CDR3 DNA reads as TGTGCCAGCAGTGAATCTCCCCGTCTCTTC. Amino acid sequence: CASSESPRLF.

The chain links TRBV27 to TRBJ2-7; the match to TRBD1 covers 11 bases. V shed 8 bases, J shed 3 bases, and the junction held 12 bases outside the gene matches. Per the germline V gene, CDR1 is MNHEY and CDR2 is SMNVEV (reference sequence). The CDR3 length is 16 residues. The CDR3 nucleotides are TGTGCCAGCCGTCCTATTGGGACAGGGGGATACTACGAGCAGTACTTC. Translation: CASRPIGTGGYYEQYF.

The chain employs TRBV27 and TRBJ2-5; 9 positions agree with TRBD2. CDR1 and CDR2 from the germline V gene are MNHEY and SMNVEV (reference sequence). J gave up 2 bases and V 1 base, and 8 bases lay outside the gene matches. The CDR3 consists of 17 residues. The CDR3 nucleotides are TGTGCCAGCAGTTTATATAGGAGCGGGGGGTTTCAAGAGACCCAGTACTTC. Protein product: CASSLYRSGGFQETQYF.

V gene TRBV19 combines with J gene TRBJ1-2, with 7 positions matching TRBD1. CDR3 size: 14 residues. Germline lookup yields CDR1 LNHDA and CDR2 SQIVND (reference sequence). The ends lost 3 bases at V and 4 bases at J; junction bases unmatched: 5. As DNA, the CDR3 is TGTGCCAGTAGTATCAGGGGGAGCGGCTATGGCTACACCTTC. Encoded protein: CASSIRGSGYGYTF.

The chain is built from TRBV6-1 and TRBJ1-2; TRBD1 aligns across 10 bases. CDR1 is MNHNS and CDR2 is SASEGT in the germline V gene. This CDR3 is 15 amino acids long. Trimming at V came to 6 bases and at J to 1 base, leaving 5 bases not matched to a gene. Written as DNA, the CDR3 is TGTGCCAGCAGGCAGGGACAGGGGATTAACTATGGCTACACCTTC. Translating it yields CASRQGQGINYGYTF.

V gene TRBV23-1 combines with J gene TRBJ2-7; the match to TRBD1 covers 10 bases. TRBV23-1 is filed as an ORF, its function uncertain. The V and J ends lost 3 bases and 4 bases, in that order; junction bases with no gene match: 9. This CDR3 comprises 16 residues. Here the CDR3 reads CASSHSDRGRGYEQYF. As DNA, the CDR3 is TGCGCCAGCAGTCACTCAGACAGGGGGCGCGGTTACGAGCAGTACTTC.